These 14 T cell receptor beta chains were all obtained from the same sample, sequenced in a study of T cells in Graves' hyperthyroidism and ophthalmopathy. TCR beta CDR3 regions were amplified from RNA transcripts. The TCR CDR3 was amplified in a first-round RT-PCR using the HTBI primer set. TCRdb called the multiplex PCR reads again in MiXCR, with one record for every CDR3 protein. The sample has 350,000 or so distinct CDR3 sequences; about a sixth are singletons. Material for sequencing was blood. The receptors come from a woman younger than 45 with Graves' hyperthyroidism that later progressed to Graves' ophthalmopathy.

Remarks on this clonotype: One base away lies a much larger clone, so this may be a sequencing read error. CDR3 protein: CANSFAGLNTQYF. The CDR3 DNA follows: TGTGCCAACAGCTTCGCAGGGTTAAATACGCAGTATTTT. This sequence joins TRBV7-9 and TRBJ2-3; possibly TRBD1 for D (5 bases). From germline, CDR1 is SEHNR and CDR2 FQNEAQ (reference sequence). The CDR3 length is 13 residues.

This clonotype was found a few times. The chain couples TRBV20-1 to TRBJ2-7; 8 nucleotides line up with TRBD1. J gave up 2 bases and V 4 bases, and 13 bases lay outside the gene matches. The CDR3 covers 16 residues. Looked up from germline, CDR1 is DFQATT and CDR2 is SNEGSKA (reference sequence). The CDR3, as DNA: TGCAGTGCTACTTTACCTGGGACAGGCAACACCTACGAGCAGTACTTC. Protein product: CSATLPGTGNTYEQYF.

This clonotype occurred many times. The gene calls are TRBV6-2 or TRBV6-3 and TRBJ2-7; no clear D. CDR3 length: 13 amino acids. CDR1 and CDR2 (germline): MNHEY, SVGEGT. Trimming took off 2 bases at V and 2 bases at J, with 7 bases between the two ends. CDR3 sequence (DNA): TGTGCCAGCAGTTACAGGGTAACCTACGAGCAGTACTTC. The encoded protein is CASSYRVTYEQYF.

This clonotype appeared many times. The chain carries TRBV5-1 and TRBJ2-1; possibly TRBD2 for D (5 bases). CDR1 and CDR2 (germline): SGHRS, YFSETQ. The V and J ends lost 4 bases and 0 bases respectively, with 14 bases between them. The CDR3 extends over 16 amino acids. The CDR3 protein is CASSGPGLSSYNEQFF. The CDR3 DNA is TGCGCCAGCAGCGGACCAGGACTTAGCTCCTACAATGAGCAGTTCTTC.

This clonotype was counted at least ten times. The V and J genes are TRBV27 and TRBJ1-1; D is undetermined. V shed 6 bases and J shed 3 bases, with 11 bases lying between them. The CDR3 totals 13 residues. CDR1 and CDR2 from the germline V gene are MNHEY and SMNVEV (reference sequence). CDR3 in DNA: TGTGCCAGCAGCTTAGGTGGCGACACTGAAGCTTTCTTT. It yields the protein CASSLGGDTEAFF.

The CDR3 DNA sequence: TGCAGTGCTTTTGCGGGGGGGAGCCTCTACGAGCAGTACTTC. This codes for CSAFAGGSLYEQYF. The genes are TRBV20-1 and TRBJ2-7; 9 nucleotides align to TRBD2. The CDR3 has 14 amino acids. The germline V gene has CDR1 DFQATT and CDR2 SNEGSKA (reference sequence). V dropped 5 bases and J dropped 3; count of bases not matched to a gene: 8.

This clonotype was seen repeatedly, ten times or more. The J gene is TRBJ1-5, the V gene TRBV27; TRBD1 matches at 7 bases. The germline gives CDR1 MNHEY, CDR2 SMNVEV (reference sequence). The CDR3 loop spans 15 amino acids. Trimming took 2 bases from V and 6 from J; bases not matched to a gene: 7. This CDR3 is CASSLIGGSSQPQHF. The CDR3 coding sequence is TGTGCCAGCAGTTTAATAGGGGGCTCAAGTCAGCCCCAGCATTTT.

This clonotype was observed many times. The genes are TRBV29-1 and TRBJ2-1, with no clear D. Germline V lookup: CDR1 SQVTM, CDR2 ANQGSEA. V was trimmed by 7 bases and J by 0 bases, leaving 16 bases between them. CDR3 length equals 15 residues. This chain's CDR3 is CSARLEESSYNEQFF. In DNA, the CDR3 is TGCAGCGCCCGACTGGAAGAGAGCTCCTACAATGAGCAGTTCTTC.

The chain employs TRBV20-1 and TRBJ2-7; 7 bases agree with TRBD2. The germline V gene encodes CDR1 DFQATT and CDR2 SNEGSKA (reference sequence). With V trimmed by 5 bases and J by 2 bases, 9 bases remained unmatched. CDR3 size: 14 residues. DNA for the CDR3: TGCAGTGCTTGGGGGAGCGGGGCGGCCTACGAGCAGTACTTC. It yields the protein CSAWGSGAAYEQYF.

Here the CDR3 DNA reads TGTGCCAGCAGCCAAGATTATCAGTACGAGCAGTACTTC. This translates into CASSQDYQYEQYF. The chain joins TRBV3-1 to TRBJ2-7; D is undetermined. The CDR3 consists of 13 residues. Trimming stripped 0 bases from V and 4 bases from J, with 7 bases between. Germline V gene sequence: CDR1 LGHDT, CDR2 YNNKEL (reference sequence).

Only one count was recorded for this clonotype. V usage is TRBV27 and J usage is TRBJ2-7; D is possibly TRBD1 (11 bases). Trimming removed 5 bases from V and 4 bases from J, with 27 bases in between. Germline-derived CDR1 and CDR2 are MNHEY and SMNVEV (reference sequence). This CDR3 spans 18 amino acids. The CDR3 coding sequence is TGTGCCAGCAGTCCTCTAGGACAGGGGGCTAGCGGGAGATACGAGCAGTACTTC. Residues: CASSPLGQGASGRYEQYF.

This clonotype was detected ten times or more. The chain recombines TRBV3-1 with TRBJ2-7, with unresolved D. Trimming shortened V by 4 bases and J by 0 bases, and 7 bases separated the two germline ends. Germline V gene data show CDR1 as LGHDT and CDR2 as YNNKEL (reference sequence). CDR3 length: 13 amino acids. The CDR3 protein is CASSPKGSYEQYF. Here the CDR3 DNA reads TGTGCCAGCAGCCCAAAAGGCTCCTACGAGCAGTACTTC.

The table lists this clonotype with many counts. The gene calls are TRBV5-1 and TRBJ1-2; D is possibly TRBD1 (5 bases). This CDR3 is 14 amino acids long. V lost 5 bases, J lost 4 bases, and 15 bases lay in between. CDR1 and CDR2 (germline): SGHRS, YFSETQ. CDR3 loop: CASRWTIESYGYTF. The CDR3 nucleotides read TGCGCCAGCAGATGGACAATTGAGAGCTATGGCTACACCTTC.

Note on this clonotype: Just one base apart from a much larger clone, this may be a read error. DNA for the CDR3: TGTGCCAGCAGCCGGAGCAATATCTACGAGCAGTACTTC. Translating gives CASSRSNIYEQYF. The V call is TRBV11-2, the J call TRBJ2-7; D remains unclear. Germline V gene sequence: CDR1 SGHAT, CDR2 FQNNGV. Trimming left V 5 bases short and J 3 bases short, with 11 bases between. CDR3 length: 13 amino acids.